A single sample gave rise to the 5 T cell receptor beta chains below, sequenced in a study of blood T cell repertoires in COVID-19. The repertoire was sequenced with immunoSEQ multiplex PCR; TCRdb's copy has only in-frame clones and lacks some. The table includes some 150,000 clones, 86% detected once. The sample was peripheral blood. The receptor source for this set is a man in his 70s with acute or convalescent COVID-19.

J is TRBJ1-4 and V is TRBV28; D not certain. The germline gives CDR1 MDHEN, CDR2 SYDVKM. The CDR3 spans 12 residues. V was pared by 7 bases and J by 7 bases, with 10 bases between. This CDR3 is CASTTVPEKLFF. The CDR3 DNA reads as TGTGCCAGCACCACGGTCCCTGAAAAACTGTTTTTT.

CDR3 protein: CASSPNPGPAGGIQYF. In DNA form, the CDR3 reads TGTGCCAGCAGCCCAAATCCGGGCCCCGCGGGGGGCATTCAGTACTTC. The rearrangement uses TRBV3-1 (or the pseudogene TRBV3-2) and TRBJ2-4; 8 positions match TRBD2. There are 16 residues in the CDR3. The junction had 14 bases not matched to a gene; V was cut back by 4 bases and J by 9 bases. Per the germline V gene, CDR1 is LGHDT and CDR2 is YNNKEL (reference sequence).

This rearrangement joins TRBV2 to TRBJ1-5; D is ambiguous. CDR3 length equals 12 residues. Germline-derived CDR1 and CDR2 are SNHLY and FYNNEI. Trimming took 4 bases from V and 3 from J, leaving 4 bases between them. CDR3 nucleotide sequence: TGTGCCAGCAGTGGAGACAATCAGCCCCAGCATTTT. This translates into CASSGDNQPQHF.

The chain uses TRBV5-6 and TRBJ1-1, with D possibly being TRBD1 (6 bases). The CDR3 is 15 residues long. The V end lost 7 bases, the J end lost 1 base, and 17 bases lay between the germline ends. Germline loops: CDR1 SGHDT, CDR2 YYEEEE. The chain's CDR3 is CASYPHGRGNTEAFF. The DNA of the CDR3 is TGTGCCAGCTACCCACACGGCAGGGGGAACACTGAAGCTTTCTTT.

The chain is built from TRBV5-1 and TRBJ2-7; D call uncertain. Per the germline V gene, CDR1 is SGHRS and CDR2 is YFSETQ. The V end lost 0 bases, the J end lost 3 bases, and 7 bases lay between the germline ends. This CDR3 is built from 13 residues. The CDR3 here is CASSLVLGYEQYF. In DNA, the CDR3 is TGCGCCAGCAGCTTGGTACTCGGCTACGAGCAGTACTTC.